Described below is a single T cell receptor (beta chain) sequence and its context. The antigen is unknown. At one boundary the junction diverges from the germline segment, which might be a read error. Germline CDR1 and CDR2: SGDLS and YYNGEE. The CDR3 spans 13 residues. This specimen belongs to a study of blood T cells in healthy people across ages. Study-level results: Estimates of total diversity, which came from one million sequenced T cells, were considered to be underestimates.

Primers used in a second PCR of about 6 to 11 cycles were a sample-barcoded 5' primer and a J-beta primer mix. TCRdb passed the 5' RACE reads through MiXCR, listing each CDR3 protein once. This table holds roughly 800,000 distinct CDR3 sequences, approximately 35% found once. The TCR sequence derives from a man younger than 35 in good health. Sequenced: blood. V usage is TRBV9 and J usage is TRBJ2-3; D unclear. CDR3 nucleotides: TGTGCCGGCAGCGTAAATCGTTTGGATACGCAGTATTTT. As protein: CAGSVNRLDTQYF.